Each of the 17 T cell receptor beta chains below was sequenced from the same sample in a study of graft-versus-host responses after intestinal transplantation. Clones were read by immunoSEQ multiplex PCR, and TCRdb kept only the in-frame ones, dropping some. The table lists around 30,000 clones, 80% of them singletons, with just over 3% in the top ten. Intraepithelial and lamina propria lymphocytes were freed from processed graft tissue. The sequencing here drew on ileum tissue, taken 98 days after intestinal transplantation. These receptors were obtained from a human patient who received an intestinal transplant, so some T cells may come from the graft donor.

V gene TRBV18 combines with J gene TRBJ1-1; D call uncertain. CDR1 KGHSH and CDR2 LQKENI come from the germline V gene. V was clipped by 2 bases and J by 1 base, with 20 bases between them. The CDR3 sequence is 18 residues long. CDR3 DNA sequence: TGTGCCAGCTCACCAGAGCCACCCGCAATACTTTCGAACACTGAAGCTTTCTTT. It codes for CASSPEPPAILSNTEAFF.

CDR3 DNA sequence: TGTGCCAGCAGCCTCTCCCGGGGGAACACTGAAGCTTTCTTT. It yields the protein CASSLSRGNTEAFF. The chain couples TRBV16 to TRBJ1-1; D gene ambiguous. CDR1 is KGHSY, CDR2 FQNENV, per germline. The CDR3 is made up of 14 amino acids. Trimming pared 4 bases from V and 1 base from J, leaving 10 bases between.

This chain joins TRBV27 and TRBJ2-7; tentative D call: TRBD2 (5 bases). CDR1 is MNHEY, CDR2 SMNVEV, per germline (reference sequence). CDR3 length: 15 residues. Trimming took off 4 bases at V and 5 bases at J, with 18 bases between the two ends. CDR3 sequence reads: CASSSPQEVVNEQYF. For the CDR3, the DNA is TGTGCCAGCAGTTCCCCTCAGGAGGTAGTGAACGAGCAGTACTTC.

The gene calls are TRBV11-2 and TRBJ1-6; tentative D call: TRBD1 (6 bases). This CDR3 region has 15 residues. Germline CDR1 is SGHAT and CDR2 is FQNNGV. V was cut by 1 base and J by 14 bases, with 18 bases left in between. This chain's CDR3 is CASSLAPGAYGTLHF. For the CDR3, the DNA is TGTGCCAGCAGCTTAGCCCCAGGGGCCTACGGGACCCTCCACTTT.

This chain uses TRBV29-1 with TRBJ2-3, with TRBD1 identical over 7 bases. V gave up 6 bases and J gave up 4 bases; unmatched junction bases: 7. Germline loops: CDR1 SQVTM, CDR2 ANQGSEA. The CDR3 is made up of 13 amino acids. CDR3 amino acids: CSVDRESPDTQYF. The CDR3 DNA reads as TGCAGCGTCGACAGGGAGTCCCCAGATACGCAGTATTTT.

The chain carries TRBV2 and TRBJ2-4; 8 nucleotides align to TRBD1. CDR1 is SNHLY and CDR2 is FYNNEI in the germline V gene. The CDR3 is 15 amino acids. V shed 7 bases and J 4 bases; nucleotides not matched to a gene: 9. The CDR3 loop is CASIPRQGTKNIQYF. CDR3 bases: TGTGCCAGCATTCCTCGACAGGGGACGAAAAACATTCAGTACTTC.

The chain uses TRBV30 and TRBJ1-1; D is unresolved. V was shortened by 2 bases and J by 0 bases, with 7 bases between the two germline ends. CDR3 length: 13 amino acids. Germline CDR1 GTSNPN, CDR2 SVGIG (reference sequence). CDR3 amino acids: CAWSSLMNTEAFF. DNA of the CDR3: TGTGCCTGGAGTTCTCTCATGAACACTGAAGCTTTCTTT. Based on the CDR3 plus reference TRBV30 and TRBJ1-1, the full variable domain is SQTIHQWPATLVQPVGSPLSLECTVEGTSNPNLYWYRQAAGRGLQLLFYSVGIGQISSEVPQNLSASRPQDRQFILSSKKLLLSDSGFYLCAWSSLMNTEAFFGQGTRLTVV.

V usage is TRBV10-1 and J usage is TRBJ2-1; D gene uncertain. The CDR3 runs 18 residues. The germline V gene encodes CDR1 WNHNN and CDR2 SYGVQD (reference sequence). Deletions cut 0 bases from V and 5 bases from J, with 20 bases between. The CDR3 DNA follows: TGCGCCAGCAGTGAGTCAGACTTGGGGATCACAAAACACAATGAGCAGTTCTTC. It encodes CASSESDLGITKHNEQFF.

The CDR3: CASSYRDLSYEQYF. CDR3 nucleotide sequence: TGTGCCAGCAGCTACAGGGACCTCTCCTACGAGCAGTACTTC. This rearrangement joins TRBV6-5 to TRBJ2-7; a weak D match, TRBD1 (6 bases). Trimming cost V 6 bases and J 0 bases, with 12 bases left between them. This CDR3 comprises 14 residues. Germline CDR1 and CDR2: MNHEY and SVGAGI.

The genes are TRBV28 and TRBJ1-5; a possible D gene is TRBD1 (5 bases). V was clipped by 9 bases and J by 3 bases, with 12 bases between them. CDR1 and CDR2 (germline): MDHEN, SYDVKM. This CDR3 has 13 amino acids. CDR3: CASSRGTNQPQHF. The CDR3 coding sequence is TGTGCCAGTTCTAGGGGTACCAATCAGCCCCAGCATTTT.

This clone was recorded a few times. V and J are TRBV18 and TRBJ2-7; 8 bases are a match to TRBD1. CDR1 and CDR2 from the germline V gene are KGHSH and LQKENI. V was clipped by 3 bases and J by 1 base; unmatched bases: 5. This CDR3 contains 15 residues. CDR3 nucleotide sequence: TGTGCCAGCTCACCGATGGGACAGGAATCCTACGAGCAGTACTTC. Translated: CASSPMGQESYEQYF.

J is TRBJ1-2 and V is TRBV10-3; D is possibly TRBD1 (5 bases). Trimming took 7 bases from V and 3 from J, leaving 9 bases between them. The CDR3 has 12 residues. Germline V gene sequence: CDR1 ENHRY, CDR2 SYGVKD. The CDR3 DNA reads TGTGCCATCACCGGGGGTGACTATGGCTACACCTTC. Protein sequence: CAITGGDYGYTF.

The chain couples TRBV7-6 to TRBJ1-1; maybe TRBD1 (5 bases). The CDR3 loop spans 17 amino acids. CDR1 and CDR2 (germline): SGHVS, FNYEAQ. V was cut by 5 bases and J by 3 bases, with 22 bases left in between. CDR3 residues: CASSPASGIAQHTEAFF. The CDR3 coding sequence is TGTGCCAGCAGCCCAGCTTCAGGGATAGCTCAACACACTGAAGCTTTCTTT.

The rearrangement links TRBV27 to TRBJ2-1; possible D gene TRBD1, 6 bases. Deletions cut 6 bases from V and 4 bases from J, with 16 bases between. The CDR3 contains 15 residues. CDR1 is MNHEY and CDR2 is SMNVEV in the germline V gene (reference sequence). CDR3: CASSAGARPYNEQFF. CDR3 in DNA: TGTGCCAGCAGCGCAGGGGCCAGACCGTACAATGAGCAGTTCTTC.

The sample holds a few counts of this clone. The chain joins TRBV5-4 to TRBJ1-3; 7 positions agree with TRBD1. CDR1 is SGHNT and CDR2 is YYREEE in the germline V gene (reference sequence). The CDR3 runs 13 residues. V shed 3 bases and J 8 bases; nucleotides not matched to a gene: 5. CDR3 sequence (DNA): TGTGCCAGCAGCTACAGGGGCTGGGACACCATATATTTT. Protein sequence: CASSYRGWDTIYF.

This sequence joins TRBV10-2 and TRBJ2-7; D gene uncertain. V lost 6 bases and J lost 2, with 8 bases in between. CDR3 length equals 12 residues. Looked up from germline, CDR1 is WSHSY and CDR2 is SAAADI. CDR3 sequence (DNA): TGCGCCAGCAGGGAACGCGCCTACGAGCAGTACTTC. Its translation: CASRERAYEQYF.

The J gene is TRBJ1-4, the V gene TRBV19; 10 bases line up with TRBD1. The CDR3 totals 14 residues. Germline CDR1 reads LNHDA; CDR2 reads SQIVND (reference sequence). V shed 3 bases and J 7 bases; nucleotides not matched to a gene: 2. CDR3 region: CASSIWDRGEKLFF. CDR3 in DNA: TGTGCCAGTAGTATTTGGGACAGGGGTGAAAAACTGTTTTTT.